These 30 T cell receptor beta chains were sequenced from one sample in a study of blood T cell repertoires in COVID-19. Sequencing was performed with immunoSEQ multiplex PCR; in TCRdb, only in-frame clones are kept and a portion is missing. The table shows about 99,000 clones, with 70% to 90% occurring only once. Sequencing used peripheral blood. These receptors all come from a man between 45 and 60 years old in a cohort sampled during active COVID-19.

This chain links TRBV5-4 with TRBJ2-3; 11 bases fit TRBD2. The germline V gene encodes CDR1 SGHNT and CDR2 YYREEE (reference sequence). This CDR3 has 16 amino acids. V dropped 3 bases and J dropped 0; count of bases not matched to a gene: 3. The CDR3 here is CASSSRLAGSTDTQYF. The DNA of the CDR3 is TGTGCCAGCAGCTCCCGACTAGCGGGGAGCACAGATACGCAGTATTTT. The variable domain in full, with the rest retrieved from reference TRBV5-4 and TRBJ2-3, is ETGVTQSPTHLIKTRGQQVTLRCSSQSGHNTVSWYQQALGQGPQFIFQYYREEENGRGNFPPRFSGLQFPNYSSELNVNALELDDSALYLCASSSRLAGSTDTQYFGPGTRLTVL.

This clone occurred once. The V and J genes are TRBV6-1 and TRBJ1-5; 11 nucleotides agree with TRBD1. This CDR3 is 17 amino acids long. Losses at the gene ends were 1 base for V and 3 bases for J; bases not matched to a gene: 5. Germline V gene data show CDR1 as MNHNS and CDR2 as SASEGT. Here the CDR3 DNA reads TGTGCCAGCAGTGAAGGGTGGGACAGGGGGACCAATCAGCCCCAGCATTTT. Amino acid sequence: CASSEGWDRGTNQPQHF.

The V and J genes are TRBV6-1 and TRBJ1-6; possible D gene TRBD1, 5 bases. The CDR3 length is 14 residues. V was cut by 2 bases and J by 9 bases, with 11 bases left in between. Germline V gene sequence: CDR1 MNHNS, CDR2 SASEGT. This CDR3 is CASSELQASSPLHF. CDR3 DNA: TGTGCCAGCAGTGAACTACAGGCTTCTTCACCCCTCCACTTT.

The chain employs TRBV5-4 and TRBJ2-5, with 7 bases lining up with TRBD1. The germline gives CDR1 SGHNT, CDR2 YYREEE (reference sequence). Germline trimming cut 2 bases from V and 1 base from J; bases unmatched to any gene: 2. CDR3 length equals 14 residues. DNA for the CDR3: TGTGCCAGCAGCTTTCCAGGGGGCCAAGAGACCCAGTACTTC. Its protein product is CASSFPGGQETQYF.

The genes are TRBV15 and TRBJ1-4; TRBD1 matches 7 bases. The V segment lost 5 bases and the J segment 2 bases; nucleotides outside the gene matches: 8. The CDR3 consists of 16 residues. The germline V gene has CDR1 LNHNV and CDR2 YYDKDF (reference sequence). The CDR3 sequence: CATSPKKGATNEKLFF. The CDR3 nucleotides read TGTGCCACCAGCCCAAAGAAGGGGGCTACTAATGAAAAACTGTTTTTT.

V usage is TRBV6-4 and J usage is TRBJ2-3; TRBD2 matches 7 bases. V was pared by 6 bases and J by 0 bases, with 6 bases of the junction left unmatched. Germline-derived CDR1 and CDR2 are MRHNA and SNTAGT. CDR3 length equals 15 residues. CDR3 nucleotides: TGTGCCAGCAGCATGATAGCGGGTAGCACAGATACGCAGTATTTT. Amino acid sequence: CASSMIAGSTDTQYF.

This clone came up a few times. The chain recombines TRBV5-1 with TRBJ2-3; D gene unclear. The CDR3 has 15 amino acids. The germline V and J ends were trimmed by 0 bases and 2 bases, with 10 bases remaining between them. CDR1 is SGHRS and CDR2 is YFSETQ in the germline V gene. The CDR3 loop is CASSLDGFLTDTQYF. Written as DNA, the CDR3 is TGCGCCAGCAGCTTGGATGGCTTCCTCACAGATACGCAGTATTTT.

The CDR3 nucleotides are TGTGCCAGCTGGGGGACCTTAACAGGGTATGAGCAGTACTTC. It translates to CASWGTLTGYEQYF. This chain connects TRBV2 to TRBJ2-7; TRBD1 is a possible D gene (6 bases). The CDR3 is 14 amino acids. The germline V gene encodes CDR1 SNHLY and CDR2 FYNNEI. V dropped 8 bases and J dropped 7 bases, with 21 bases sitting between them.

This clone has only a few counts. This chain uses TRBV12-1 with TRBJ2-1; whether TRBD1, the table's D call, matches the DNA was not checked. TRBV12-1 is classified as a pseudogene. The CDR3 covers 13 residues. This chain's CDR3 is CASSPRAGHEQFF. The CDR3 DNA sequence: TGTGCCAGCAGCCCTCGGGCAGGGCATGAGCAGTTCTTC.

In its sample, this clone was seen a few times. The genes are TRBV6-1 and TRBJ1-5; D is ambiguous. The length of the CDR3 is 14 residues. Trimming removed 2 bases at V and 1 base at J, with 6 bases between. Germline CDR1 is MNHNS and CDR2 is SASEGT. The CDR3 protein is CASSELSSNQPQHF. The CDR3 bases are TGTGCCAGCAGTGAACTTTCCAGCAATCAGCCCCAGCATTTT.

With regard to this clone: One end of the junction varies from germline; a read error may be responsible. The chain's CDR3 is CASSLAPGGETQYF. The DNA of the CDR3 is TGTGCTAGCAGCTTAGCGCCCGGAGGAGAGACCCAGTACTTC. The V call is TRBV7-7, the J call TRBJ2-5; possibly TRBD2 for D (5 bases). The CDR3 spans 14 residues. Germline CDR1 SSHAT, CDR2 FNYEAQ (reference sequence).

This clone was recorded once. The CDR3 is CAISENTDQETQYF. The CDR3 nucleotides read TGTGCCATCAGTGAGAATACAGATCAAGAGACCCAGTACTTC. The V and J genes are TRBV10-3 and TRBJ2-5; unclear D gene. Germline V CDR1 and CDR2: ENHRY, SYGVKD. V was pared by 2 bases and J by 2 bases, with 9 bases between. This CDR3 spans 14 amino acids.

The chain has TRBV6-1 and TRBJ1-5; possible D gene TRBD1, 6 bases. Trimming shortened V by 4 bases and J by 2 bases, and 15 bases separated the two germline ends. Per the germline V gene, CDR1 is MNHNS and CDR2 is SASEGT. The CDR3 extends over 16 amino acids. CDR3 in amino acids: CASSARGQSGNQPQHF. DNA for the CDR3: TGTGCCAGCAGTGCGCGGGGGCAGAGCGGCAATCAGCCCCAGCATTTT.

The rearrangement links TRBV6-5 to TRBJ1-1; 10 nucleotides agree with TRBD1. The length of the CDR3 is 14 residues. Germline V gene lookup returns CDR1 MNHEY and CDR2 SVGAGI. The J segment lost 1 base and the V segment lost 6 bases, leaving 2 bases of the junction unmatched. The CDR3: CASRGQGGNTEAFF. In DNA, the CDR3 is TGTGCCAGCAGAGGACAGGGGGGGAACACTGAAGCTTTCTTT.

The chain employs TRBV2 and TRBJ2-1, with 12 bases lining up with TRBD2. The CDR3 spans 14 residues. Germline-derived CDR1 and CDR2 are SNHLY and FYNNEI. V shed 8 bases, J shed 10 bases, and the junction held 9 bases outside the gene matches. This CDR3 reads CASSLAGGRGEQFF. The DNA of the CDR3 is TGTGCCAGCTCCCTAGCGGGGGGGCGGGGAGAGCAGTTCTTC.

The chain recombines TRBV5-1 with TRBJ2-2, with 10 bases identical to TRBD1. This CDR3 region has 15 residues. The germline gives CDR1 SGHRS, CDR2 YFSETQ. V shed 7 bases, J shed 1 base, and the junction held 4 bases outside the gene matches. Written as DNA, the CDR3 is TGCGCCAGCCGGACAGGGGGAGTGAACACCGGGGAGCTGTTTTTT. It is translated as CASRTGGVNTGELFF. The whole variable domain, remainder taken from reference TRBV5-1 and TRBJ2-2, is KAGVTQTPRYLIKTRGQQVTLSCSPISGHRSVSWYQQTPGQGLQFLFEYFSETQRNKGNFPGRFSGRQFSNSRSEMNVSTLELGDSALYLCASRTGGVNTGELFFGEGSRLTVL.

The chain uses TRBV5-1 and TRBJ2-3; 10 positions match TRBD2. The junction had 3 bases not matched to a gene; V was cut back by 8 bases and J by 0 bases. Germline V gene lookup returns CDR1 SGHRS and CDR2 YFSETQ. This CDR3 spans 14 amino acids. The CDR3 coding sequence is TGCGCCAGTACTAGCGGGGCTAGCACAGATACGCAGTATTTT. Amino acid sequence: CASTSGASTDTQYF.

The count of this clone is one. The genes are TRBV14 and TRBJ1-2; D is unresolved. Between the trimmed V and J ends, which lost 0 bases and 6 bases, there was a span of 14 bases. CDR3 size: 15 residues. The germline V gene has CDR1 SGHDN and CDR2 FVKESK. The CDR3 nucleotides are TGTGCCAGCAGCCAAGAGGTTGTGACTCAGCATGGCTACACCTTC. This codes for CASSQEVVTQHGYTF.

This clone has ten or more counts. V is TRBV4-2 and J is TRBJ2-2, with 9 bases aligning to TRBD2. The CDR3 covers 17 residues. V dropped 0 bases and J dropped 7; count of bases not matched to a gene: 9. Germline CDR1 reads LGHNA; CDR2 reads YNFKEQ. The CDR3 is CASSQDPAGGPNGELFF. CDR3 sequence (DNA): TGTGCCAGCAGCCAAGACCCGGCGGGGGGGCCTAACGGGGAGCTGTTTTTT.

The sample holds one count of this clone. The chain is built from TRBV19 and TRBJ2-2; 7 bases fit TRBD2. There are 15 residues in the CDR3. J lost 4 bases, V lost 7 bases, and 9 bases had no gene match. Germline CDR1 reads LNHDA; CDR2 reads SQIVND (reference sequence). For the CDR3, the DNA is TGTGCCAGTACGGTGAGCGGGGTGAGCACCGGGGAGCTGTTTTTT. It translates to CASTVSGVSTGELFF.

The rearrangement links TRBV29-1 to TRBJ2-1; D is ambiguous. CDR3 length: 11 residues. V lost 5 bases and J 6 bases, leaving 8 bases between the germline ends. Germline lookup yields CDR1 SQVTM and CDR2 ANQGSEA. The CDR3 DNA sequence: TGCAGCGTTCGCCGAGGCAATGAGCAGTTCTTC. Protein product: CSVRRGNEQFF.

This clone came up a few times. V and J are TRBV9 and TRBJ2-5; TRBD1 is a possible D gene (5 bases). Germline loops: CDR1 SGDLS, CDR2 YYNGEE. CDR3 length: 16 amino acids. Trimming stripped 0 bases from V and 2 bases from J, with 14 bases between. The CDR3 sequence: CASSVDGSGRQETQYF. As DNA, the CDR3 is TGTGCCAGCAGCGTAGACGGGTCAGGGCGACAAGAGACCCAGTACTTC.

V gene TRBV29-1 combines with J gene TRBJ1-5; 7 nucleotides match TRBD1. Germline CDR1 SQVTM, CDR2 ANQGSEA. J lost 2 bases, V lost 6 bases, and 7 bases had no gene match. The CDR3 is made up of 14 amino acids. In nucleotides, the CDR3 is TGCAGCGTAGTGACAGGGAGTGGCAATCAGCCCCAGCATTTT. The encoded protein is CSVVTGSGNQPQHF.

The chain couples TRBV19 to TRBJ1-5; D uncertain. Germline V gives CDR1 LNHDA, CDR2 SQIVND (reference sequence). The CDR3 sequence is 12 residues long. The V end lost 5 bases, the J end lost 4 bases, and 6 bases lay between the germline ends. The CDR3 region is CASSPQNQPQHF. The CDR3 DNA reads TGTGCCAGTAGTCCCCAGAATCAGCCCCAGCATTTT.

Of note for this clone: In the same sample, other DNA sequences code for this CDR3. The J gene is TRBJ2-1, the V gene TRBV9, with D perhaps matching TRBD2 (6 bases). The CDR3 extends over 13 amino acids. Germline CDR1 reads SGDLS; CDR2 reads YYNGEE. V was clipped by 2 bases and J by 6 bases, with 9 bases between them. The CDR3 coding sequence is TGTGCCAGCAGCGTTGGAGGGAGCAATGAGCAGTTCTTC. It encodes CASSVGGSNEQFF.

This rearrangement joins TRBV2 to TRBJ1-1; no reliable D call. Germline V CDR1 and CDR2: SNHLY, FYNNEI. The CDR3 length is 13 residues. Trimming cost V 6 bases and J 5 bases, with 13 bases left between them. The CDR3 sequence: CASSAGMRTEAFF. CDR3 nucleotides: TGTGCCAGCAGCGCAGGAATGAGAACTGAAGCTTTCTTT.

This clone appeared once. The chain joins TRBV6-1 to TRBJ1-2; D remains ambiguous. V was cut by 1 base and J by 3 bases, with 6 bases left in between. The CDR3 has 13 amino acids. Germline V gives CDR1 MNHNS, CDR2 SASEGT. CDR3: CASSEVSYYGYTF. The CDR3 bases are TGTGCCAGCAGTGAAGTTAGTTACTATGGCTACACCTTC.

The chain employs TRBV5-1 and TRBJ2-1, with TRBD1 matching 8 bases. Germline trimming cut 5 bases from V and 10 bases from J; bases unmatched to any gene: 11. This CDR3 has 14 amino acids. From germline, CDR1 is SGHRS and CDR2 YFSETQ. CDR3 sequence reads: CASRAGTGSSEQFF. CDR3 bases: TGCGCCAGCAGGGCCGGGACAGGTTCGAGCGAGCAGTTCTTC.

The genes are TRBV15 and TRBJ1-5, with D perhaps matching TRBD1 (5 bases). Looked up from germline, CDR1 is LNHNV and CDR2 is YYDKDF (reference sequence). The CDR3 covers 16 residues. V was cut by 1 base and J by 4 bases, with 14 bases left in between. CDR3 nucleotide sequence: TGTGCCACCAGCAGAGGGGGCTCGGGCTCTAATCAGCCCCAGCATTTT. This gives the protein CATSRGGSGSNQPQHF.

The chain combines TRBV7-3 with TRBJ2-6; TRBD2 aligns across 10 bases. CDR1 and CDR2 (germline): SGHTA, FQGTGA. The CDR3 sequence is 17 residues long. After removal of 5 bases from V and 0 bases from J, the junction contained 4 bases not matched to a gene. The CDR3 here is CASSLLAGSSGANVLTF. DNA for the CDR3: TGTGCCAGCAGCCTACTAGCGGGGAGCTCTGGGGCCAACGTCCTGACTTTC.